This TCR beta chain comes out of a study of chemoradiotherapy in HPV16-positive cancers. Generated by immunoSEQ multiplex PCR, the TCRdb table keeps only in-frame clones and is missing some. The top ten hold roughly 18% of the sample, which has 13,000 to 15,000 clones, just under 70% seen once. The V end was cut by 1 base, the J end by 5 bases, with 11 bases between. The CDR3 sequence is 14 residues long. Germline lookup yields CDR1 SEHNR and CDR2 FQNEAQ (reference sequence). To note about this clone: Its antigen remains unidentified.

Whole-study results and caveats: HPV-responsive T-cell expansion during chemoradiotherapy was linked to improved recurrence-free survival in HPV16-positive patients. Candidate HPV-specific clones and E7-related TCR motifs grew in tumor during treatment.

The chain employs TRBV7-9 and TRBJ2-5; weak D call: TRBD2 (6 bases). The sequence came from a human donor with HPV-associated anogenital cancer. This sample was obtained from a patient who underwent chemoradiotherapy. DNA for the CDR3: TGTGCCAGCAGCTTAGGCGGGGTAGGGGAGACCCAGTACTTC. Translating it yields CASSLGGVGETQYF. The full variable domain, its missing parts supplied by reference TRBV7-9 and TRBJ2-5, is DTGVSQNPRHKITKRGQNVTFRCDPISEHNRLYWYRQTLGQGPEFLTYFQNEAQLEKSRLLSDRFSAERPKGSFSTLEIQRTEQGDSAMYLCASSLGGVGETQYFGPGTRLLVL.